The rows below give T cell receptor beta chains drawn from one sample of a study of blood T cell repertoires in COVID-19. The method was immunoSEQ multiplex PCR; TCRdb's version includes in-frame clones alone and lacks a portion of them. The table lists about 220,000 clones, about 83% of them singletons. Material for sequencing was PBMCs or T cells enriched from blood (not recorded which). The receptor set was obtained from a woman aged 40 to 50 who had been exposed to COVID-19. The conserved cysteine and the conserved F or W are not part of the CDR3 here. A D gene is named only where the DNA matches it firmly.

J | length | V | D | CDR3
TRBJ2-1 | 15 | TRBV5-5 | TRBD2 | ASSVTTGTSGYNEQF
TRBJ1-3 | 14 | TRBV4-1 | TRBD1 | ASSYPGTGEGNTIY
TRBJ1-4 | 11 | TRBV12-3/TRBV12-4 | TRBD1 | AIRQGADEKLF
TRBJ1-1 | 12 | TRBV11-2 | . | ASSLLGGGTEAF
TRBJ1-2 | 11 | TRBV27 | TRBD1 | ASSLRQGYGYT
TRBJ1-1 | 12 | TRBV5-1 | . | ASSLERAGPEAF
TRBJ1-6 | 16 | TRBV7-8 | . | ASSVTVGESSYNSPLH
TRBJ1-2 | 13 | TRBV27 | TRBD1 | ASSPRQGEYYGYT
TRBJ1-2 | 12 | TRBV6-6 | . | ASSLTTDNYGYT
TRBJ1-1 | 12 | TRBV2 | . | ASIQSTTGTEAF
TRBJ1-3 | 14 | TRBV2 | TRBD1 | ASSAPRQGGGNTIY
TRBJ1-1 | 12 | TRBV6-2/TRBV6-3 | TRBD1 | ASSYVPGQGTSF
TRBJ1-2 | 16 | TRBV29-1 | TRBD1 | SVGDSFPDNSPHYGYT
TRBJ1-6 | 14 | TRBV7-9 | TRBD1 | ASSLGRQGPNSPLH
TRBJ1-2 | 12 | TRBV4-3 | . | ASSPQSDSSGYT
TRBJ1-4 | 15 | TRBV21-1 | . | ASSKVKGHPPHEKLF
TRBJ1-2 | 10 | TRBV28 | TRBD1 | AITPGQYGYT
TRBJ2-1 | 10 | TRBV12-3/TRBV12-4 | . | ASSSSHNEQF
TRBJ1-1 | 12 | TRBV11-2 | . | ASSFGGWDTEAF
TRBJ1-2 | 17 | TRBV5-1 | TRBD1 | ASSLEWRDRGPWSYGYT
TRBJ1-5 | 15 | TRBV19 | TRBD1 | ASSGQGKPYSNQPQH
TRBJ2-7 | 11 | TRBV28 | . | ASSRRQSYEQY
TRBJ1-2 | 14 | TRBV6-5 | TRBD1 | ASSYYGTGGASGYT
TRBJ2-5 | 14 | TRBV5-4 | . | ASEGPGGGPQETQY
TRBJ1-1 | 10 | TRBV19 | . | ASSIGDIEAF
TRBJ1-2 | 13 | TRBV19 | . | ASSIEPGAHYGYT
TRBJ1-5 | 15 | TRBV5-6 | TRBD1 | ASSFRSGYRGNQPQH
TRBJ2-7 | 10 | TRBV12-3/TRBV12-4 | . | ASSYRPYEQY
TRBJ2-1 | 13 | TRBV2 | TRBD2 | ASSERSGVFGEQF
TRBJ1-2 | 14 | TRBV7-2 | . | ASSSGMGTLDYGYT
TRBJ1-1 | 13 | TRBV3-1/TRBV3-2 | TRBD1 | ASSLTGGSDTEAF
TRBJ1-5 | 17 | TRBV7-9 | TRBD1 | ASSSPSGTAFRGNQPQH